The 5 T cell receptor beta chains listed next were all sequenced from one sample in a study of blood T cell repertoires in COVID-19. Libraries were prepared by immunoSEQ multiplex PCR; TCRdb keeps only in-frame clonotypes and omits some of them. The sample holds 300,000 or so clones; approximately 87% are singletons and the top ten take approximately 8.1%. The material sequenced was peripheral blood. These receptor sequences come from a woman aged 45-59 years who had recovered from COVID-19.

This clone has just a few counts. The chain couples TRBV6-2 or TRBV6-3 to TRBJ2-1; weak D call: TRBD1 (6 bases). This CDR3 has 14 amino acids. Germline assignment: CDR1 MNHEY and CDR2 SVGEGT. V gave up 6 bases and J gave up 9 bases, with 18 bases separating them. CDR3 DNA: TGTGCCAGCAGCACCCCACCAGGGGTGGGTGAGCAGTTCTTC. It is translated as CASSTPPGVGEQFF.

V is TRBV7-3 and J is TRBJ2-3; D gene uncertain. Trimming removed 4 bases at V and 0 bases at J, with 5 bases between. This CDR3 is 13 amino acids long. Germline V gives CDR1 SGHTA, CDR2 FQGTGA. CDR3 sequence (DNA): TGTGCCAGCAGCTGGGCTAGCACAGATACGCAGTATTTT. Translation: CASSWASTDTQYF.

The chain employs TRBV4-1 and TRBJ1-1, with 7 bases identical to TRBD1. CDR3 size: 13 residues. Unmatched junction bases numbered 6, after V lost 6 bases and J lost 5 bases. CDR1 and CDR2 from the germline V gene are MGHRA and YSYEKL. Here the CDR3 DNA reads TGCGCCAGCAGTAAAGGGGGCTGGACTGAAGCTTTCTTT. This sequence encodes CASSKGGWTEAFF.

CDR3 residues: CASSLSQGALGYTF. The CDR3 nucleotides are TGCGCCAGCAGCTTGAGTCAGGGGGCTCTTGGCTACACCTTC. The chain recombines TRBV5-1 with TRBJ1-2; 8 nucleotides agree with TRBD1. From germline, CDR1 is SGHRS and CDR2 YFSETQ. V shed 1 base and J 7 bases; nucleotides not matched to a gene: 6. There are 14 residues in the CDR3.

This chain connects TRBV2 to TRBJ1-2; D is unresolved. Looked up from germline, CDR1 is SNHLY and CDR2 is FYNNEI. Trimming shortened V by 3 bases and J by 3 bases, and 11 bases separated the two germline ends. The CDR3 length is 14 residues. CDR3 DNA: TGTGCCAGCAGTGATGTGGGCGCCTACTATGGCTACACCTTC. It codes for CASSDVGAYYGYTF. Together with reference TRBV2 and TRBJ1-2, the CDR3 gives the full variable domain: EPEVTQTPSHQVTQMGQEVILRCVPISNHLYFYWYRQILGQKVEFLVSFYNNEISEKSEIFDDQFSVERPDGSNFTLKIRSTKLEDSAMYFCASSDVGAYYGYTFGSGTRLTVV.